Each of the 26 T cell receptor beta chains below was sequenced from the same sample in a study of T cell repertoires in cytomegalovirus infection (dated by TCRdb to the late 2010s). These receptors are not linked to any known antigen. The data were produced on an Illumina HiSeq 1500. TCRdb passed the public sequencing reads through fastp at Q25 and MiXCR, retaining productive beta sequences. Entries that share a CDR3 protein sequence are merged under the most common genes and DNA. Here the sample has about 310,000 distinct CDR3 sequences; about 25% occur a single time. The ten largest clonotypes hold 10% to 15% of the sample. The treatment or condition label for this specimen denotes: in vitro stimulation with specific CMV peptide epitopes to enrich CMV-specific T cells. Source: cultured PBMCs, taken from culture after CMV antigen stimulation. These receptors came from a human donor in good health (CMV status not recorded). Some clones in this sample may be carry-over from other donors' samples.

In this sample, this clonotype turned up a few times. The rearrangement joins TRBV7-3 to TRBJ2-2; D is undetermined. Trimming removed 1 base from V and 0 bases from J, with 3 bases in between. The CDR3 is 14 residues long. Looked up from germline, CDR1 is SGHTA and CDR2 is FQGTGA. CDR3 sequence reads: CASSLNANTGELFF. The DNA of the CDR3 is TGTGCCAGCAGCTTAAACGCGAACACCGGGGAGCTGTTTTTT.

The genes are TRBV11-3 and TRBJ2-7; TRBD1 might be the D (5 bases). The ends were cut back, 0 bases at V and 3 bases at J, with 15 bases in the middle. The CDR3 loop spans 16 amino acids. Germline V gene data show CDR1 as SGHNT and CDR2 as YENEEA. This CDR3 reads CASSLEGMGRDYEQYV. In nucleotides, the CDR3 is TGTGCCAGCAGCTTAGAAGGGATGGGGCGAGACTACGAGCAGTACGTC.

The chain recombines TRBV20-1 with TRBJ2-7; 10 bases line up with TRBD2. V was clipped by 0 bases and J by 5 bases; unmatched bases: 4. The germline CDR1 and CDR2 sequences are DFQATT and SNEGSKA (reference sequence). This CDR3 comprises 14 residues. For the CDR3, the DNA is TGCAGTGCTAGAGATAGGCTAGCGGGGGACGAGCAGTACTTC. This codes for CSARDRLAGDEQYF.

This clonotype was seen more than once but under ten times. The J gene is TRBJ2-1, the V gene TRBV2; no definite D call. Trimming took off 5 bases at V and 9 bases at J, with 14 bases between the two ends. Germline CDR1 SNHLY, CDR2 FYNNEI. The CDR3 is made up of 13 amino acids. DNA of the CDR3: TGTGCCAGCAGTCCTCTACGGCTCGGTGAGCAGTTCTTC. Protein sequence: CASSPLRLGEQFF.

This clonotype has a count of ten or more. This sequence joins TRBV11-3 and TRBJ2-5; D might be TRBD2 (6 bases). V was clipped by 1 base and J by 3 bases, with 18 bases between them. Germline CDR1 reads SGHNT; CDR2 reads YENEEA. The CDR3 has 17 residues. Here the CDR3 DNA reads TGTGCCAGCAGCTTAGGCGGGGCAGCGGCCAATAAAGAGACCCAGTACTTC. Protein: CASSLGGAAANKETQYF.

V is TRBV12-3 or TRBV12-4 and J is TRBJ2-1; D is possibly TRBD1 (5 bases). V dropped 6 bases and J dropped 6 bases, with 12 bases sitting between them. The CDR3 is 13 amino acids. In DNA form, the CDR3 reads TGTGCCAGCAGCCCAAGACAGAGCAATGAGCAGTTCTTC. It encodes CASSPRQSNEQFF.

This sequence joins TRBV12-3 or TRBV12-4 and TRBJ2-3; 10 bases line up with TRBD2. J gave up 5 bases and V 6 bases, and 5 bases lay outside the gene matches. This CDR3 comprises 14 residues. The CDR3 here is CASRVSGRGDTQYF. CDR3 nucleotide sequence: TGTGCCAGCAGAGTGAGCGGGAGGGGAGATACGCAGTATTTT.

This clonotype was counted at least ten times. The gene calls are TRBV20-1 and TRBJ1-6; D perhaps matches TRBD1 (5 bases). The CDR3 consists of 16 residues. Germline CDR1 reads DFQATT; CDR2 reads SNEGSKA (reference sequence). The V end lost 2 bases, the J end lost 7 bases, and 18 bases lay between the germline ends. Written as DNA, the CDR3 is TGCAGTGCTAGAAGAGCGGGGCAGGGTGGAAATTCACCCCTCCACTTT. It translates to CSARRAGQGGNSPLHF.

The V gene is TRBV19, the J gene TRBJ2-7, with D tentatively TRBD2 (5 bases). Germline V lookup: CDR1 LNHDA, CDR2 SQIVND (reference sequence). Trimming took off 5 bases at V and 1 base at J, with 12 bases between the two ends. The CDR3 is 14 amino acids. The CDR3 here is CASSPYGGSYEQYV. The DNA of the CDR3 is TGTGCCAGTAGTCCCTACGGCGGGTCCTACGAGCAGTACGTC.

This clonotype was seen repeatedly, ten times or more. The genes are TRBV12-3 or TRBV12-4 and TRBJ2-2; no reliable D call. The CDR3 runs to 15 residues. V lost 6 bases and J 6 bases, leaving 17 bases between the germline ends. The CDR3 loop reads CASRPIVGPSGELFF. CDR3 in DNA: TGTGCCAGCAGACCCATTGTTGGCCCCTCCGGGGAGCTGTTTTTT.

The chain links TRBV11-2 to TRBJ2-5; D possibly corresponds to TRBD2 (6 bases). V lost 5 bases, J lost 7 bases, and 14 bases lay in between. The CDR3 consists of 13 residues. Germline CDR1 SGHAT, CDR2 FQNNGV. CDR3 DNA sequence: TGTGCCAGCAGCCGAGCGGAGGGAAGGACCCAGTACTTC. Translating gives CASSRAEGRTQYF. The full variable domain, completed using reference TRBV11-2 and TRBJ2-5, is EAGVAQSPRYKIIEKRQSVAFWCNPISGHATLYWYQQILGQGPKLLIQFQNNGVVDDSQLPKDRFSAERLKGVDSTLKIQPAKLEDSAVYLCASSRAEGRTQYFGPGTRLLVL.

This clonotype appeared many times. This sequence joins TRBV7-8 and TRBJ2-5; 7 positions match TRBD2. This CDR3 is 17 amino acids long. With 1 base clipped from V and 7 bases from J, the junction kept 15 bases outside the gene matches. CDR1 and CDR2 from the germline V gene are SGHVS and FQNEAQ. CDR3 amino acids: CASSLGVSAGAVGTQYF. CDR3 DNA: TGTGCCAGCAGCTTAGGCGTCTCGGCGGGAGCAGTAGGGACCCAGTACTTC. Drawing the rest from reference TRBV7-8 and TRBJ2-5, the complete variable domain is GAGVSQSPRYKVAKRGQDVALRCDPISGHVSLFWYQQALGQGPEFLTYFQNEAQLDKSGLPSDRFFAERPEGSVSTLKIQRTQQEDSAVYLCASSLGVSAGAVGTQYFGPGTRLLVL.

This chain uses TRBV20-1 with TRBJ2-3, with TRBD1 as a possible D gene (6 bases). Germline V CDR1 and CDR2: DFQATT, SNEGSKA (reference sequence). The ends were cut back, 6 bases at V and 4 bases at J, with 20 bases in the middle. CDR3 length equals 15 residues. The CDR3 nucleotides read TGCAGTGCCCAATACCCCGGGACAAGCGCAGATACGCAGTATTTT. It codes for CSAQYPGTSADTQYF.

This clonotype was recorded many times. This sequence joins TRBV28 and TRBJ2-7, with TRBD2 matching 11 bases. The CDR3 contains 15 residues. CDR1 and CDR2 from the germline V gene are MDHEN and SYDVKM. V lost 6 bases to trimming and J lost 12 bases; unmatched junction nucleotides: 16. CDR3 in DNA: TGTGCCAGCAGCCCTTGGGGACTAGCGGCACACCCCCTGTACTTC. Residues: CASSPWGLAAHPLYF.

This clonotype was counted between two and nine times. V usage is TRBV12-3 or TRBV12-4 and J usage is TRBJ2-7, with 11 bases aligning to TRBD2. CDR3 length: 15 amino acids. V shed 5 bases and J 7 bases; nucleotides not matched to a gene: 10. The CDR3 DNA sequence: TGTGCCAGCAGTAAGACTAGCGGGACCGTGGGGGAGCAGTACTTC. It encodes CASSKTSGTVGEQYF.

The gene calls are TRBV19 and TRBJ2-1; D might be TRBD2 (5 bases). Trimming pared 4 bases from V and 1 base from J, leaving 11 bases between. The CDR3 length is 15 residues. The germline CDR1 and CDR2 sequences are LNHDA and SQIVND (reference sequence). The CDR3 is CASSTHRGSYNEQFF. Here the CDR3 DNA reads TGTGCCAGTAGTACCCACCGGGGTTCCTACAATGAGCAGTTCTTC.

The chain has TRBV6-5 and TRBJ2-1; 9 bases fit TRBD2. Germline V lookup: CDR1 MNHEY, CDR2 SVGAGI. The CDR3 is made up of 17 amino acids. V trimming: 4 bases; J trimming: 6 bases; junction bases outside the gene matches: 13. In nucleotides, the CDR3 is TGTGCCAGCAGTTTGTTTTGGCGGGGGGGGGGGGTCAATGAGCAGTTCTTC. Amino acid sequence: CASSLFWRGGGVNEQFF.

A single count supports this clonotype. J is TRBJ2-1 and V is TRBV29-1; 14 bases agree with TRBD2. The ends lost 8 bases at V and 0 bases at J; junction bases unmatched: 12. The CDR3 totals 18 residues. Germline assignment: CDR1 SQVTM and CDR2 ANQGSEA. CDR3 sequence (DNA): TGCAGCTTTTACGGGACTAGCGGGAGAGCGGACTCCTACAATGAGCAGTTCTTC. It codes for CSFYGTSGRADSYNEQFF.

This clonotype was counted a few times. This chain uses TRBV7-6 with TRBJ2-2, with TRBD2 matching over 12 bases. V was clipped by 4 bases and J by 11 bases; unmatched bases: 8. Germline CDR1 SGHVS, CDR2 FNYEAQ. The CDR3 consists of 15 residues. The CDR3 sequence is CASSYWLAGGRELFF. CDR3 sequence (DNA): TGTGCCAGCAGCTATTGGCTAGCGGGAGGGCGAGAGCTGTTTTTT. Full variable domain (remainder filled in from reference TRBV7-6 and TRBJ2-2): GAGVSQSPRYKVTKRGQDVALRCDPISGHVSLYWYRQALGQGPEFLTYFNYEAQQDKSGLPNDRFSAERPEGSISTLTIQRTEQRDSAMYRCASSYWLAGGRELFFGEGSRLTVL.

The DNA for the CDR3 is TGCGCCAGCAGCCAAGACAGAGGAGGGGCGAACACTGAAGCTTTCTTT. Amino acid sequence: CASSQDRGGANTEAFF. The chain employs TRBV4-1 and TRBJ1-1; D perhaps matches TRBD1 (5 bases). V shed 0 bases and J shed 1 base, with 12 bases lying between them. This CDR3 has 16 residues. CDR1 is MGHRA, CDR2 YSYEKL, per germline.

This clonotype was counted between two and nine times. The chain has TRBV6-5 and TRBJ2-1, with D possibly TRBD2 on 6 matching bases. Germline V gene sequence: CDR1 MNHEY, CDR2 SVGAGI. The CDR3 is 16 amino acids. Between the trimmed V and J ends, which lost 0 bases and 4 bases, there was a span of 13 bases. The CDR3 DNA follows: TGTGCCAGCAGTTACTCTTTTAGCGGAAATTACAATGAGCAGTTCTTC. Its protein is CASSYSFSGNYNEQFF.

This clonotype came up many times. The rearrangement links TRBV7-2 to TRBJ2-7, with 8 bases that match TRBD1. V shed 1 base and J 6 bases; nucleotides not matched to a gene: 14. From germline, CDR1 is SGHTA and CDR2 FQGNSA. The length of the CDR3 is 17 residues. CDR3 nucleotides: TGTGCCAGCAGCTTAGAGGTTAGGACAGGGAGTCTCGGCGAGCAGTACTTC. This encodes CASSLEVRTGSLGEQYF.

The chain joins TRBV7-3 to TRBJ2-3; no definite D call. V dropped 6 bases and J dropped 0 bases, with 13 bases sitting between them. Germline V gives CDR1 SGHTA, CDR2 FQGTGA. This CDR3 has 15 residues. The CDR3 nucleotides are TGTGCCAGCAGTCCAACCCCCATTAGCACAGATACGCAGTATTTT. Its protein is CASSPTPISTDTQYF.

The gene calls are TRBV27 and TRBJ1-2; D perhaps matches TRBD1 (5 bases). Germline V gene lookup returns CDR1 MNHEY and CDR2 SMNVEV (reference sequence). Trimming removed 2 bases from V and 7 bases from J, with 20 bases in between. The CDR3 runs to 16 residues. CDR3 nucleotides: TGTGCCAGCAGTTTAACGGCGATGGGGGAGGGAGTTGGCTACACCTTC. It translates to CASSLTAMGEGVGYTF.

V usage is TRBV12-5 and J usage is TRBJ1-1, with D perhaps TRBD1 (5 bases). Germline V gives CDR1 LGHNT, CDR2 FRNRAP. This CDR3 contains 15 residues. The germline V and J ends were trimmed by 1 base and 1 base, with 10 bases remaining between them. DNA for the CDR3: TGTGCTAGTGGTTTGGGGGGGACGGGGAACACTGAAGCTTTCTTT. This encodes CASGLGGTGNTEAFF.

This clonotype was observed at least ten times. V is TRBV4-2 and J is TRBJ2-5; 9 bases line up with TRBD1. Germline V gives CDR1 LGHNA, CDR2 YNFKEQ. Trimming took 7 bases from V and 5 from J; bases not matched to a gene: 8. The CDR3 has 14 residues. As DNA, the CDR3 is TGTGCCAGCAAACCGGGACAGGGTAGTGAGACCCAGTACTTC. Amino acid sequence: CASKPGQGSETQYF.